This record looks at one T cell receptor (beta chain) sequence and its context. This sample was included in a study of blood T cell repertoires in COVID-19. For the study at large: Sites in the United States, Italy and Spain provided acute and convalescent COVID-19 samples. From T cells, B-cell-depleted T cells, or PBMCs came the material, which was cDNA or gDNA.

Libraries were prepared by immunoSEQ multiplex PCR; TCRdb keeps only in-frame clonotypes and omits some of them. The data contain under 65,000 clones, approximately 80% of them singletons. Germline CDR1 reads PRHDT; CDR2 reads FYEKMQ (reference sequence). CDR3 length: 15 residues. V lost 5 bases, J lost 0 bases, and 11 bases lay in between. This receptor was obtained from a woman aged 45-65 years with acute COVID-19. The genes are TRBV13 and TRBJ2-1; TRBD1 is a possible D gene (5 bases). The sequenced sample consisted of PBMCs or T cells enriched from blood (not recorded which). CDR3 protein: CASSRKRGSYNEQFF. DNA of the CDR3: TGTGCCAGCAGCCGCAAAAGGGGCTCCTACAATGAGCAGTTCTTC. The full variable domain, its missing parts supplied by reference TRBV13 and TRBJ2-1, is AAGVIQSPRHLIKEKRETATLKCYPIPRHDTVYWYQQGPGQDPQFLISFYEKMQSDKGSIPDRFSAQQFSDYHSELNMSSLELGDSALYFCASSRKRGSYNEQFFGPGTRLTVL.